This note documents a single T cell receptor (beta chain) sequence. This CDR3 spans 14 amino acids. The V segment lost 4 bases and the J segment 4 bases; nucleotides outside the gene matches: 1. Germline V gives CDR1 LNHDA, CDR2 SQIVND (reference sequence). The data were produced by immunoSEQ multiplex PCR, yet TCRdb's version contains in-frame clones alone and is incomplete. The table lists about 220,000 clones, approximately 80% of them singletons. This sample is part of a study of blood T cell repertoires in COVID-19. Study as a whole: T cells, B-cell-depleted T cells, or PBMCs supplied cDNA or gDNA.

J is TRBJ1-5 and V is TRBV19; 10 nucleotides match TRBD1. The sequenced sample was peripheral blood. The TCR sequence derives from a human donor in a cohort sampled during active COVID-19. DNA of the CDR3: TGTGCCAGTAGTAGGGACAGGGGTAATCAGCCCCAGCATTTT. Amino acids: CASSRDRGNQPQHF.